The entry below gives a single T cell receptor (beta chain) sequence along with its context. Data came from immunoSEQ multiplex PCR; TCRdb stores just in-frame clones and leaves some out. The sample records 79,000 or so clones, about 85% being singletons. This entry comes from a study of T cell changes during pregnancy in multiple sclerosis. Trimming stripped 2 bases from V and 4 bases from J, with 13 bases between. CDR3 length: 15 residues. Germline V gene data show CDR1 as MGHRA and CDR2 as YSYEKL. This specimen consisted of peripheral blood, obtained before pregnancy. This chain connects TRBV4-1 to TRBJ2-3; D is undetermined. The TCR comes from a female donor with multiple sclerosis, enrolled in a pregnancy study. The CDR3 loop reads CASSQNLASPDTQYF. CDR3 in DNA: TGCGCCAGCAGCCAAAATTTAGCCTCGCCAGATACGCAGTATTTT.